What follows is one T cell receptor beta chain and its context. These data are taken from a study of T cells in Graves' hyperthyroidism and ophthalmopathy. Template material for amplifying TCR beta CDR3 regions consisted of RNA transcripts. The HTBI primer set was used in a first-round RT-PCR of the TCR CDR3. TCRdb reanalysed the multiplex PCR reads using MiXCR and keeps one entry per CDR3 protein. The top ten clones hold 15% of a sample with 600,000 to 750,000 distinct CDR3 sequences, 15% to 20% of them seen once. The CDR3 length is 15 residues. Between the trimmed V and J ends, which lost 2 bases and 4 bases, there was a span of 12 bases. The V gene's germline CDR1 is KGHSH and CDR2 LQKENI.

V gene TRBV18 combines with J gene TRBJ1-5, with D tentatively TRBD1 (5 bases). Sequenced sample: blood. This TCR derives from a man aged 50-59 years with Graves' hyperthyroidism. DNA of the CDR3: TGTGCCAGCTCACCAGACGGGGCCTCAAATCAGCCCCAGCATTTT. Encoded protein: CASSPDGASNQPQHF.